A single T cell receptor beta chain is shown here with its context. The CDR3 extends over 16 amino acids. Germline lookup yields CDR1 LNHDA and CDR2 SQIVND (reference sequence). The trim removed 3 bases at V and 8 bases at J, leaving 12 bases unmatched. These data belong to a study of T cells in Graves' hyperthyroidism and ophthalmopathy. RNA transcripts yielded amplified TCR beta CDR3 regions. HTBI primers were used for first-round RT-PCR of the TCR CDR3. TCRdb ran MiXCR on the multiplex PCR reads and lists one entry per CDR3 protein. The sample lists some 570,000 distinct CDR3 sequences, under 20% occurring once.

The receptor was isolated from a woman between 18 and 30 years old with Graves' ophthalmopathy. The sequencing input was blood. The V gene is TRBV19, the J gene TRBJ1-1; 10 positions agree with TRBD1. DNA of the CDR3: TGTGCCAGTAGTATGCACCGGGACAGGGGAAGGTACGAAGCTTTCTTT. It encodes CASSMHRDRGRYEAFF.